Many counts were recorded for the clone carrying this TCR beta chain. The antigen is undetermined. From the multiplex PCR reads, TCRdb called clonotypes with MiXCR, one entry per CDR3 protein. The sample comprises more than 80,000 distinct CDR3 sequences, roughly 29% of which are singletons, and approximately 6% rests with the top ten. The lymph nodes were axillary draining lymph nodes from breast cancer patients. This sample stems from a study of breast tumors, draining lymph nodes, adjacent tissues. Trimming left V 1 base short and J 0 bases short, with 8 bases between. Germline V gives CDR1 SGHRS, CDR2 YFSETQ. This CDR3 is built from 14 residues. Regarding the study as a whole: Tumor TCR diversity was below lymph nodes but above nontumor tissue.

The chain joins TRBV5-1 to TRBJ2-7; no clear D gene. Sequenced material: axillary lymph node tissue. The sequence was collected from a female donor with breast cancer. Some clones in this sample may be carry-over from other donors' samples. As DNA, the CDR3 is TGCGCCAGCAGCTTGCAGCCCTTCTCCTACGAGCAGTACTTC. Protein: CASSLQPFSYEQYF.